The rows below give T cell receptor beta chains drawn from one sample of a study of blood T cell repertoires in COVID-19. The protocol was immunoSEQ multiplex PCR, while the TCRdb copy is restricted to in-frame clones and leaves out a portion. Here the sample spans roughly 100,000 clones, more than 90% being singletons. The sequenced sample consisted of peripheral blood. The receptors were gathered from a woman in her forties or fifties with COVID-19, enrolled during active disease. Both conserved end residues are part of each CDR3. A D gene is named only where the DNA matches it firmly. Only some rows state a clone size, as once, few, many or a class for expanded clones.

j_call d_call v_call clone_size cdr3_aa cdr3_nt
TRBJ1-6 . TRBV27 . CASSFGGRDSPLHF TGTGCCAGCAGTTTTGGGGGGAGGGATTCACCCCTCCACTTT
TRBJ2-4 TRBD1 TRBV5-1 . CASSLSPRGQGNIQYF TGCGCCAGCAGCTTATCCCCCAGGGGGCAGGGGAACATTCAGTACTTC
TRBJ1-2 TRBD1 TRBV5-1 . CASSRTSTGSGYTF TGCGCCAGCAGCCGAACCTCGACAGGGAGTGGCTACACCTTC
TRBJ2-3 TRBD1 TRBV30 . CAWSPLETGVNTQYF TGTGCCTGGAGCCCGTTGGAGACAGGGGTAAATACGCAGTATTTT
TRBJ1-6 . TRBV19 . CASSIDSGISPLHF TGTGCCAGTAGTATTGACTCAGGGATTTCACCCCTCCACTTT
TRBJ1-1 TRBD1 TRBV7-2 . CASSLGGTGVTEAFF TGTGCCAGCAGCTTAGGGGGAACAGGGGTAACTGAAGCTTTCTTT
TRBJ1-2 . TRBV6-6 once CASSFEYGYTF TGTGCCAGCAGTTTTGAGTATGGCTACACCTTC
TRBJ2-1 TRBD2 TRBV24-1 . CATSDPGGGNEQFF TGTGCCACCAGTGATCCGGGGGGGGGCAATGAGCAGTTCTTC
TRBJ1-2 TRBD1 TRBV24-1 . CATRTRGDGGYTF TGTGCCACCAGGACCAGGGGGGACGGAGGCTACACCTTC
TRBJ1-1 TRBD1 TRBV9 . CASSVATGPTGVTEAFF TGTGCCAGCAGCGTAGCTACTGGGCCAACAGGGGTAACTGAAGCTTTCTTT
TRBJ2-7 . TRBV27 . CASSPPRDMGSEQYF TGTGCCAGCAGTCCCCCACGGGATATGGGGAGCGAGCAGTACTTC
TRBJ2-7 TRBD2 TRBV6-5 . CASRYLAGSYEQYF TGTGCCAGCAGGTACCTAGCGGGCTCCTACGAGCAGTACTTC
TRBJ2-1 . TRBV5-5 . CASNPSGAGAGNEQFF TGTGCCAGCAACCCCTCCGGGGCAGGGGCGGGCAATGAGCAGTTCTTC
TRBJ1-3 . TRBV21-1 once CASSLRDSGNTIYF TGTGCCAGCAGCCTACGGGACAGTGGAAACACCATATATTTT
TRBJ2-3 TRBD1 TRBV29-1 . CSVPQGWTQYF TGCAGCGTACCACAGGGGTGGACGCAGTATTTT
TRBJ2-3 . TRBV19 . CASSMGLLVDTQYF TGTGCCAGTAGTATGGGACTGCTAGTGGATACGCAGTATTTT
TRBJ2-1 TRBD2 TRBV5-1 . CASSPGGSSYNEQFF TGCGCCAGCAGCCCGGGGGGGAGCTCCTACAATGAGCAGTTCTTC
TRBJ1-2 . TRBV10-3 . CAISESQGGGYTF TGTGCCATCAGTGAGTCCCAGGGAGGTGGCTACACCTTC
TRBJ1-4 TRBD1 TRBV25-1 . CATGQGGGYEKLFF TGTGCCACCGGACAGGGTGGAGGTTATGAAAAACTGTTTTTT
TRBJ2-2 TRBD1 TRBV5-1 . CASSRTGENTGELFF TGCGCCAGCAGCCGGACAGGGGAGAACACCGGGGAGCTGTTTTTT
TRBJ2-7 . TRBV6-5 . CASSYGGRGGYEQYF TGTGCCAGCAGTTACGGGGGCAGGGGCGGCTACGAGCAGTACTTC
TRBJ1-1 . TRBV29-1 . CSVAPSGVHTEAFF TGCAGCGTCGCACCATCGGGGGTGCACACTGAAGCTTTCTTT
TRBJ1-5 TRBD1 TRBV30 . CAWANRGRGPQHF TGTGCCTGGGCGAACAGGGGGCGAGGGCCCCAGCATTTT
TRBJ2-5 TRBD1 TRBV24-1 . CATSDLWDSQETQYF TGTGCCACCAGTGATTTGTGGGACAGCCAAGAGACCCAGTACTTC
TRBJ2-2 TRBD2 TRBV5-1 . CASTLAGTGELFF TGCGCCAGCACCCTAGCGGGGACCGGGGAGCTGTTTTTT
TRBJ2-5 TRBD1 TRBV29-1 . CSITGVGETQYF TGCAGCATTACAGGGGTCGGAGAGACCCAGTACTTC
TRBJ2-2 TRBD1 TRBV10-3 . CAISEGQGTGELFF TGTGCCATCAGTGAGGGACAGGGGACCGGGGAGCTGTTTTTT
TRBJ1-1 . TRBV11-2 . CASSSSWGVSSEAFF TGTGCCAGCAGCTCTTCCTGGGGGGTCTCCTCTGAAGCTTTCTTT
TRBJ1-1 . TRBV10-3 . CAISDPGEGWTEAFF TGTGCCATCAGTGACCCAGGGGAAGGGTGGACTGAAGCTTTCTTT
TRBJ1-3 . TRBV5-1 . CASSRGLGGSPEFIYF TGCGCCAGCAGCCGGGGATTGGGGGGGTCGCCGGAGTTCATATATTTT
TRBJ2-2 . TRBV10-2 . CASSDRGGDTGELFF TGCGCCAGCAGTGACAGGGGAGGGGACACCGGGGAGCTGTTTTTT
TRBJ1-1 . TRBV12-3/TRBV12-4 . CASSLSEYTEAFF TGTGCCAGCAGTTTATCGGAGTACACTGAAGCTTTCTTT
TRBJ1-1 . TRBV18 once CASSLRDIPTEAFF TGTGCCAGCTCACTTCGGGACATCCCCACTGAAGCTTTCTTT
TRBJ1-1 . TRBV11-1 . CASSLVMGADTEAFF TGTGCCAGCAGCTTAGTGATGGGGGCTGACACTGAAGCTTTCTTT
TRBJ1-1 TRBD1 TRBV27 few CASSLRGHQVTEAFF TGTGCCAGCAGTTTGAGGGGGCATCAGGTTACTGAAGCTTTCTTT
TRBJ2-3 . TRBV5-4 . CASSLGGADTQYF TGTGCCAGCAGCTTGGGGGGGGCAGATACGCAGTATTTT
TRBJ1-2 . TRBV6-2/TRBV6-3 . CASSYSDIKDYYTF TGTGCCAGCAGTTACTCGGACATCAAGGATTACTACACCTTC
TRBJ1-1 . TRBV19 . CASSIRGTGPNTEAFF TGTGCCAGTAGTATCCGGGGAACAGGGCCGAACACTGAAGCTTTCTTT
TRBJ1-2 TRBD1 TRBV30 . CAWSEQGARGYTF TGTGCCTGGAGTGAACAGGGGGCGCGGGGCTACACCTTC
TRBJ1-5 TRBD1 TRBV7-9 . CASSKTGGISNQPQHF TGTGCCAGCAGCAAGACAGGGGGTATTAGCAATCAGCCCCAGCATTTT
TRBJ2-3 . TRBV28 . CASSPPRVLGTDTQYF TGTGCCAGCAGTCCTCCGAGGGTCCTCGGCACAGATACGCAGTATTTT
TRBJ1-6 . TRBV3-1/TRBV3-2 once CASTPREHGNSPLHF TGTGCCAGCACCCCTCGGGAACATGGGAATTCACCCCTCCACTTT
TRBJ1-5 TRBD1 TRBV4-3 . CASSQGTGGNQPQHF TGCGCCAGCAGCCAAGGGACAGGGGGCAATCAGCCCCAGCATTTT
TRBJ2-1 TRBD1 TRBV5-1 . CASSLSGQGPHEQFF TGCGCCAGCAGCTTGTCGGGACAGGGACCCCATGAGCAGTTCTTC
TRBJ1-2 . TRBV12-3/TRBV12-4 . CASSSIFYGYTF TGTGCCAGCAGTTCTATCTTCTATGGCTACACCTTC
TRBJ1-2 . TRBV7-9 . CASSPNLQGGYTF TGTGCCAGCAGCCCTAACCTCCAGGGCGGCTACACCTTC
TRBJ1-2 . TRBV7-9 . CASSLHGRGGYTF TGTGCCAGCAGCTTACATGGAAGGGGTGGCTACACCTTC
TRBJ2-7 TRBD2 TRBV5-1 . CASSLGAGVYEQYF TGCGCCAGCAGCTTGGGAGCGGGGGTGTACGAGCAGTACTTC